This T cell receptor beta chain comes out of a study of cytomegalovirus exposure and HLA in healthy donors. General study results and limits: Later, an analysis found that common viral pathogens appeared to be linked with several of the most significant clusters.

The donors comprised healthy bone marrow donors. Germline CDR1 and CDR2: MDHEN and SYDVKM. The trim removed 6 bases at V and 4 bases at J, leaving 5 bases unmatched. The CDR3 consists of 13 residues. In the PCR, 60 Vbeta and 13 Jbeta primers were used. TCRdb's table, derived via immunoSEQ multiplex PCR, lists solely in-frame clones and lacks some. The table shows around 150,000 clones, with roughly four fifths occurring only once. On this clone itself: Its antigen is unknown.

The receptor was isolated from a man in his fifties in good health and CMV-seropositive. Input material: PBMCs. The chain employs TRBV28 and TRBJ1-2; TRBD1 agrees at 7 bases. Written as DNA, the CDR3 is TGTGCCAGCAGCCAGGGGGGTACCTATGGCTACACCTTC. Translation gives CASSQGGTYGYTF.